This record looks at one T cell receptor (beta chain) sequence and its context. Germline V gene data show CDR1 as SGHRS and CDR2 as YFSETQ. V was cut by 0 bases and J by 6 bases, with 13 bases left in between. The CDR3 spans 15 residues. This sample was included in a study of cytomegalovirus exposure and HLA in healthy donors. The assay was immunoSEQ multiplex PCR, and TCRdb's table has in-frame clones only and misses some. The data contain more than 95,000 clones, around 95% of them singletons. The donors were part of the validation cohort, which consisted of over a hundred subjects and was separate from the first cohort of 670 or so subjects.

This TCR came from a man between 18 and 35 years old in good health and CMV-seronegative. Sequenced: PBMCs. The chain couples TRBV5-1 to TRBJ1-5; D unclear. CDR3 protein: CASSLGSSRGQPQHF. The CDR3 DNA follows: TGCGCCAGCAGCTTGGGCAGTAGCAGAGGTCAGCCCCAGCATTTT.